The sequence of this T cell receptor beta chain was determined in a study of T-cell reconstitution after alpha-beta-depleted transplantation in children. Study conclusions and caveats: One year after transplant, T-cell counts and diversity came mostly from newly produced T cells. It was reported that alpha-beta T cells came from several hundred expanded graft clones (about two months after transplant).

Regarding this clonotype: Its antigen is still unknown.

A TCRbeta library incorporating unique molecular identifiers was prepared. TCRdb re-called the PCR reads through MiXCR, storing one row per CDR3 protein. The table shows around 580,000 distinct CDR3 sequences, with 20% to 30% occurring only once. The CDR3 totals 15 residues. V gave up 8 bases and J gave up 4 bases; unmatched junction bases: 10. Germline CDR1 is ENHRY and CDR2 is SYGVKD. This TCR was sampled from a boy under two years old with Wiskott-Aldrich syndrome, due to receive a stem cell transplant. The chain recombines TRBV10-3 with TRBJ2-7; the match to TRBD1 covers 11 bases. Sequenced material: PBMCs, taken before TCRalphabeta/CD19-depleted stem cell transplant. Here the CDR3 DNA reads TGTGCCATCGGGGGAAGGACAGGGGGCTCTTACGAGCAGTACTTC. Translated, it gives CAIGGRTGGSYEQYF.